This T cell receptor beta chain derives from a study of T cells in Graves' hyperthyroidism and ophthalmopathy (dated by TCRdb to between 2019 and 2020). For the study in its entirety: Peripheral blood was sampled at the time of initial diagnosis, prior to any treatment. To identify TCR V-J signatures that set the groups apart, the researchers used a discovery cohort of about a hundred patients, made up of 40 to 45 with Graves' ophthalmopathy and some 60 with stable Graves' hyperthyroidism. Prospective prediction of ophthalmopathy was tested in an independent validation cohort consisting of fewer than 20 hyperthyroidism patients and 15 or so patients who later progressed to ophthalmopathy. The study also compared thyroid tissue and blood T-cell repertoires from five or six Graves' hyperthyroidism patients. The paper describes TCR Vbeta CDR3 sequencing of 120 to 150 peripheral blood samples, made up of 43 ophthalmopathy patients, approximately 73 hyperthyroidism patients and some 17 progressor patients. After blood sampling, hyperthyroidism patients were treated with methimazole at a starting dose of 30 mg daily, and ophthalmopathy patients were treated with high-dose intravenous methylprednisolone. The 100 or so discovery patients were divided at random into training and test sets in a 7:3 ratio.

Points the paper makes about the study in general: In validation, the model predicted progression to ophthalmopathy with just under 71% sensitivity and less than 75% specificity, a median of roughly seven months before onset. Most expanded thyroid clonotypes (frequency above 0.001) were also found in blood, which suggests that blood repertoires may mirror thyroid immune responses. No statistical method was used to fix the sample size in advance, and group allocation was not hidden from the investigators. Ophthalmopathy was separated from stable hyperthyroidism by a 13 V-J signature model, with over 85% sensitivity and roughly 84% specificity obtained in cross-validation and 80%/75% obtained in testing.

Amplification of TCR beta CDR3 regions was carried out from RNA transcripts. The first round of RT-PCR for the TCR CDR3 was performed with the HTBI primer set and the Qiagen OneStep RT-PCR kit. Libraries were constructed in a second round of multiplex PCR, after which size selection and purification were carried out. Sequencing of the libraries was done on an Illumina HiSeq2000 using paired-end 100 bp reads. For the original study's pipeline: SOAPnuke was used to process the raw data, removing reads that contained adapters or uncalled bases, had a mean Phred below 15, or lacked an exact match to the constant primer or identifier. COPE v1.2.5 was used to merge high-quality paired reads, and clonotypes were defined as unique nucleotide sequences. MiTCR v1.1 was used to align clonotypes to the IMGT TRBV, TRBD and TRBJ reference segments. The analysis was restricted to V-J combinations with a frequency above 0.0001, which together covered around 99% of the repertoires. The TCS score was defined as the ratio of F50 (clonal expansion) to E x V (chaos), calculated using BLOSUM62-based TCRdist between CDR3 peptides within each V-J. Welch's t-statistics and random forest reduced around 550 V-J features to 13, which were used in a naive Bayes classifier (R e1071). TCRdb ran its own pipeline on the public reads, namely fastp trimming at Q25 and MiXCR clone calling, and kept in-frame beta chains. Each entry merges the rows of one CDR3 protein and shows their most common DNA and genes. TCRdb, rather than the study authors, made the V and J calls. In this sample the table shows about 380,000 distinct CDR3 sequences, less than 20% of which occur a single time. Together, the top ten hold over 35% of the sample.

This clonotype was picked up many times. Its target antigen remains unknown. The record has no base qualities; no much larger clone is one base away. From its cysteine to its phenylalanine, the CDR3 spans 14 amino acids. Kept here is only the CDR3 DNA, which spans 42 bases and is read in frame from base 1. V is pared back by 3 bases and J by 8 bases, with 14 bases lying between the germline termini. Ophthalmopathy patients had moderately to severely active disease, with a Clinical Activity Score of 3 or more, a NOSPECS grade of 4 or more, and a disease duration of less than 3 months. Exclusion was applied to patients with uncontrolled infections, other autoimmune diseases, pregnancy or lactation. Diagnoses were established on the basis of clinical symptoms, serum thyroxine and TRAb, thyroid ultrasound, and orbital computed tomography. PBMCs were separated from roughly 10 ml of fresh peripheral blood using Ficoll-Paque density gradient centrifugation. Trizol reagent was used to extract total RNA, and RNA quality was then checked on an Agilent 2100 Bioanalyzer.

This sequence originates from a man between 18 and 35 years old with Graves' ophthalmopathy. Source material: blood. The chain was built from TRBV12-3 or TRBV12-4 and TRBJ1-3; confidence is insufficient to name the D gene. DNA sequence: TGTGCCAGCAGTTTGTCGAATAGCCAGCACACCATATATTTT. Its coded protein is CASSLSNSQHTIYF.